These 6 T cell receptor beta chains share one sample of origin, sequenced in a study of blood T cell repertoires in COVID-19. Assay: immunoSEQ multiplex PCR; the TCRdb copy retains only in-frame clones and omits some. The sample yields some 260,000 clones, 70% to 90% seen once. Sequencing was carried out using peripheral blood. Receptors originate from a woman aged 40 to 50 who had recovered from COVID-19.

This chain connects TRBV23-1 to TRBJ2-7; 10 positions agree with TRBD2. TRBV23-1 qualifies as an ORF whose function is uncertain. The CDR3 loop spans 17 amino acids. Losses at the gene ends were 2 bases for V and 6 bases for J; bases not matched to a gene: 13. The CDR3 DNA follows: TGCGCCAGCAGTCAAAGGCAGCGGGAGGGCCCTCGTGGCGAGCAGTACGTC. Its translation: CASSQRQREGPRGEQYV.

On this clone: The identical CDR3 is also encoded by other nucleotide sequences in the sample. The CDR3 DNA follows: TGTGCCAGCAGCGTAGGAGGAGATAGCAATCAGCCCCAGCATTTT. This sequence encodes CASSVGGDSNQPQHF. The chain combines TRBV9 with TRBJ1-5; D gene uncertain. This CDR3 comprises 15 residues. Trimming removed 0 bases at V and 0 bases at J, with 7 bases between. Germline CDR1 reads SGDLS; CDR2 reads YYNGEE.

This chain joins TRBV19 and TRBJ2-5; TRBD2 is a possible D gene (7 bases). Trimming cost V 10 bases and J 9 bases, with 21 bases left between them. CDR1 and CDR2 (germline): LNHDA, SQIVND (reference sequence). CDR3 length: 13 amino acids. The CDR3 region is CAIGRGPGVAQYF. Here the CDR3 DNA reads TGTGCCATCGGGCGGGGGCCGGGAGTGGCCCAGTACTTC.

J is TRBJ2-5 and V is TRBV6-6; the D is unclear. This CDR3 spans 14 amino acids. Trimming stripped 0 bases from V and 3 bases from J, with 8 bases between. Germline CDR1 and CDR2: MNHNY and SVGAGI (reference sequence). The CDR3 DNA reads TGTGCCAGCAGTTACTCTCCAGATAAAGAGACCCAGTACTTC. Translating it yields CASSYSPDKETQYF.

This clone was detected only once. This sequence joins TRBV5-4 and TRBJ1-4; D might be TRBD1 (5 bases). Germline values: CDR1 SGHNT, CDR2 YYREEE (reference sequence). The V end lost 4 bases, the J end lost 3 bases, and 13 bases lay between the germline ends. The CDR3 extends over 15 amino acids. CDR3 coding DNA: TGTGCCAGCAGCCCCTGGGGGGGGGCTAATGAAAAACTGTTTTTT. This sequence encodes CASSPWGGANEKLFF.

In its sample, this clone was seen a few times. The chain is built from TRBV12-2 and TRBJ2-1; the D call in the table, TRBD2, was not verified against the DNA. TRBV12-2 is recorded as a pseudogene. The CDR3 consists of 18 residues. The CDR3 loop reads CASRLAGLAGRVVNEQFF. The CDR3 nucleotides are TGTGCAAGTCGCTTAGCGGGACTAGCGGGAAGGGTTGTCAATGAGCAGTTCTTC.